Listed below are T cell receptor beta chains from one sample, sequenced in a study of blood T cell repertoires in COVID-19. This table comes from immunoSEQ multiplex PCR, and its TCRdb copy is limited to in-frame clones, with some not included. The data contain about 200,000 clones, around 85% of them singletons. The sample consisted of peripheral blood. The receptors shown here come from a woman aged 70-85 years with acute or convalescent COVID-19. Both conserved end residues are part of each CDR3. A D gene is named only where the DNA matches it firmly. Clone size is shown for a subset of rows, as once, few, many or a class of expanded clone.

CDR3 protein,CDR3 DNA,V gene,clone size,D gene,J gene
CASSRDSNTGELFF,TGTGCCAGCAGTAGGGACTCCAACACCGGGGAGCTGTTTTTT,TRBV6-2/TRBV6-3,NA,NA,TRBJ2-2
CASSLSGAPEQFF,TGTGCCAGCAGCCTTAGTGGGGCCCCTGAGCAGTTCTTC,TRBV7-9,NA,NA,TRBJ2-1
CASSQETSGDTDTQYF,TGTGCCAGCAGCCAAGAGACTAGCGGGGACACAGATACGCAGTATTTT,TRBV14,NA,TRBD2,TRBJ2-3
CASSPQGGLRNQPQHF,TGTGCCAGCAGCCCCCAAGGGGGATTGAGGAATCAGCCCCAGCATTTT,TRBV7-2,few,NA,TRBJ1-5
CASSYGRGSYGYTF,TGTGCCAGCAGTTACGGTCGGGGGTCCTATGGCTACACCTTC,TRBV6-5,NA,NA,TRBJ1-2
CASGDRDLSYEQYF,TGTGCTAGTGGTGACAGGGACCTCTCCTACGAGCAGTACTTC,TRBV12-5,NA,TRBD1,TRBJ2-7
CASSQGDSNQPQHF,TGTGCCAGCTCACAGGGGGATAGCAATCAGCCCCAGCATTTT,TRBV18,NA,NA,TRBJ1-5
CASSPGAGAQGTQYF,TGCGCCAGCAGCCCAGGGGCGGGGGCCCAAGGTACGCAGTATTTT,TRBV5-1,NA,NA,TRBJ2-3
CASSSSAGAGYEQYF,TGTGCCAGCTCATCTTCAGCGGGAGCGGGCTACGAGCAGTACTTC,TRBV18,NA,TRBD2,TRBJ2-7
CASSEVDRGSNQPQHF,TGTGCCAGCAGTGAAGTTGATCGGGGTAGCAATCAGCCCCAGCATTTT,TRBV6-1,NA,NA,TRBJ1-5
CASSSPGTGEVGYTF,TGTGCCAGCAGCTCCCCCGGGACAGGGGAAGTTGGCTACACCTTC,TRBV4-2,NA,TRBD1,TRBJ1-2
CASRLAGQTYEQYF,TGCGCCAGCAGACTCGCGGGACAGACCTACGAGCAGTACTTC,TRBV10-2,NA,NA,TRBJ2-7
CASSNRGTDTQYF,TGTGCCAGCAGCAACCGGGGGACAGATACGCAGTATTTT,TRBV9,NA,NA,TRBJ2-3
CASSPGAGRFGELFF,TGTGCCAGCAGCCCCGGAGCGGGAAGGTTCGGGGAGCTGTTTTTT,TRBV7-2,NA,TRBD2,TRBJ2-2
CASSPWTNTEAFF,TGTGCCAGCTCACCATGGACAAACACTGAAGCTTTCTTT,TRBV18,NA,NA,TRBJ1-1
CASSPYTGELFF,TGTGCCAGCTCACCCTACACCGGGGAGCTGTTTTTT,TRBV18,NA,NA,TRBJ2-2
CASRVGTGNTEAFF,TGTGCCAGCAGGGTTGGGACAGGCAACACTGAAGCTTTCTTT,TRBV2,NA,TRBD1,TRBJ1-1
CASAQGTNEKLFF,TGTGCCAGCGCTCAGGGCACTAATGAAAAACTGTTTTTT,TRBV25-1,NA,NA,TRBJ1-4
CASSPRQGTGEKLFF,TGTGCCAGCTCACCTCGACAGGGGACAGGGGAAAAACTGTTTTTT,TRBV18,NA,TRBD1,TRBJ1-4
CASSIPGQANYGYTF,TGTGCCAGTAGCATACCGGGACAGGCTAACTATGGCTACACCTTC,TRBV19,NA,TRBD1,TRBJ1-2